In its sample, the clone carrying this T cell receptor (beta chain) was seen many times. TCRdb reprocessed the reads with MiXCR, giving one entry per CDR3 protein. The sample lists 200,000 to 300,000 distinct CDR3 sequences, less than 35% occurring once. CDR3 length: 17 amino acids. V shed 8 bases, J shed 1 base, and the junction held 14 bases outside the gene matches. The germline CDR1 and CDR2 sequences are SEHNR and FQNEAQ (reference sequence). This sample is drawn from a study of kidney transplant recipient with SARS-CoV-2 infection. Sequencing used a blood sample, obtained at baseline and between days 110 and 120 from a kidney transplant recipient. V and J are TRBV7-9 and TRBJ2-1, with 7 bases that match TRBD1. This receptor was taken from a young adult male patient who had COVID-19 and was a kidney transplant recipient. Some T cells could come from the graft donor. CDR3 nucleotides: TGTGCCAGCGGTCCTGTAGGGGGCTCGGGGTCCTACAATGAGCAGTTCTTC. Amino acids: CASGPVGGSGSYNEQFF.